A selection of T cell receptor beta chains follows, all from one sample in a study of shared clonotypes between healthy human individuals. Repertoires were generated with immunoSEQ multiplex PCR, while TCRdb's copy carries only in-frame clones and drops some. The sample shows approximately 2,300,000 clones, around 90% of them seen only once. What was sequenced was naive CD4+ T cells from PBMCs. The source is a man aged 18 to 29 in good health. Some clones in this sample may be carry-over from other donors' samples. CDR3s include the opening cysteine and the closing phenylalanine or tryptophan. The D gene is left open where the match is weak. Rows may omit the clone size; those that give it use once, few, many or a size class.

CASIDPVTDTQYF | TGTGCCAGCATTGATCCGGTCACAGATACGCAGTATTTT | TRBJ2-3 | TRBV28 | - | -
CASSEGSSYEQYF | TGCGCCAGCAGCGAGGGGAGCTCCTACGAGCAGTACTTC | TRBJ2-7 | TRBV5-1 | - | -
CAISDYRGTNQPQHF | TGTGCCATCAGTGACTACAGGGGGACAAATCAGCCCCAGCATTTT | TRBJ1-5 | TRBV10-3 | TRBD1 | -
CASSFLAEYNEQFF | TGTGCCAGCAGCTTTCTCGCAGAGTACAATGAGCAGTTCTTC | TRBJ2-1 | TRBV7-3 | - | -
CAIRTDRLVQETQYF | TGTGCCATCAGGACGGACAGGCTAGTCCAAGAGACCCAGTACTTC | TRBJ2-5 | TRBV10-3 | TRBD1 | once
CASSQRERQPQHF | TGTGCCAGCAGCCAACGGGAGCGTCAGCCCCAGCATTTT | TRBJ1-5 | TRBV6-6 | - | -
CASSLYRSPNTEAFF | TGTGCCAGCAGCTTGTATAGGAGTCCGAACACTGAAGCTTTCTTT | TRBJ1-1 | TRBV7-2 | - | -
CASSRTGNQPQHF | TGTGCCAGCAGCCGGACAGGGAATCAGCCCCAGCATTTT | TRBJ1-5 | TRBV27 | TRBD1 | -
CASSPRVPGANVLTF | TGTGCCAGTAGCCCCAGGGTTCCTGGGGCCAACGTCCTGACTTTC | TRBJ2-6 | TRBV19 | - | -
CASSARASGNYEQYF | TGTGCCAGCAGCGCCCGGGCTAGCGGGAACTACGAGCAGTACTTC | TRBJ2-7 | TRBV7-2 | TRBD2 | -
CASRAAASEKLFF | TGTGCCAGTAGGGCGGCCGCCTCTGAGAAACTGTTTTTT | TRBJ1-4 | TRBV19 | - | -
CAWTSGRGETQYF | TGTGCCTGGACTAGCGGGAGGGGGGAGACCCAGTACTTC | TRBJ2-5 | TRBV30 | TRBD2 | -
CASSLGVGPDTQYF | TGCGCCAGCAGCTTGGGAGTGGGACCAGATACGCAGTATTTT | TRBJ2-3 | TRBV5-1 | - | -
CASSLEEGFEAFF | TGTGCCAGCAGCTTGGAAGAAGGCTTTGAAGCTTTCTTT | TRBJ1-1 | TRBV5-6 | - | -
CASSYSGPHNEQFF | TGTGCCAGCAGTTACTCGGGACCTCACAATGAGCAGTTCTTC | TRBJ2-1 | TRBV6-5 | - | -
CASSSRQGSTDTQYF | TGTGCCAGCAGCTCCCGACAGGGTAGCACAGATACGCAGTATTTT | TRBJ2-3 | TRBV11-2 | TRBD1 | -
CASSFLGGSEQYF | TGTGCCAGCAGCTTCCTCGGCGGGAGCGAGCAGTACTTC | TRBJ2-7 | TRBV11-3 | TRBD2 | -
CASSLAGGNSVTQYF | TGTGCCAGCAGTCTGGCGGGAGGGAATAGCGTTACGCAGTATTTT | TRBJ2-3 | TRBV28 | TRBD2 | once
CASSGSNRGYGYTF | TGCGCCAGCAGTGGGTCCAATCGGGGCTATGGCTACACCTTC | TRBJ1-2 | TRBV5-1 | - | -
CASSSGTSSTDEQYF | TGTGCCAGCAGCTCAGGGACCTCCTCGACCGACGAGCAGTACTTC | TRBJ2-7 | TRBV7-3 | - | -
CASSRSPGTGGGKLFF | TGTGCCAGCAGCCGGAGCCCCGGGACAGGGGGTGGAAAACTGTTTTTT | TRBJ1-4 | TRBV14 | TRBD1 | -